One sample yielded the 9 T cell receptor beta chains listed below, sequenced in a study of shared T cell receptors in the human thymus. Here immunoSEQ multiplex PCR was the method, and the copy in TCRdb shows in-frame clones only, minus some. The table has approximately 730,000 clones, approximately 83% seen once. The sample also formed part of further work on human thymus T cells.

Material: thymocytes. The receptors here all came from a girl in the first two years of life with a congenital heart defect.

The chain carries TRBV11-2 and TRBJ2-5, with 8 bases aligning to TRBD2. The germline gives CDR1 SGHAT, CDR2 FQNNGV. This CDR3 has 18 residues. The trim removed 5 bases at V and 4 bases at J, leaving 18 bases unmatched. CDR3 nucleotides: TGTGCCAGCAGCGTGTCCGGGACTAGAGATGGCTCGGGAGAGACCCAGTACTTC. Residues: CASSVSGTRDGSGETQYF.

The V and J genes are TRBV27 and TRBJ2-1; D remains unclear. The CDR3 has 14 residues. The germline gives CDR1 MNHEY, CDR2 SMNVEV (reference sequence). V gave up 2 bases and J gave up 10 bases, with 15 bases separating them. The CDR3 DNA sequence: TGTGCCAGCAGTTTAAAACCCCAGGCGTTAGAGCAGTTCTTC. Its protein is CASSLKPQALEQFF.

V usage is TRBV7-2 and J usage is TRBJ2-2; TRBD2 might be the D (7 bases). Trimming took off 6 bases at V and 4 bases at J, with 21 bases between the two ends. There are 17 residues in the CDR3. CDR1 is SGHTA, CDR2 FQGNSA, per germline. CDR3 protein: CASRGGNTGFSTGELFF. In nucleotides, the CDR3 is TGTGCCAGCAGGGGGGGGAATACAGGGTTTAGCACCGGGGAGCTGTTTTTT.

This chain links TRBV27 with TRBJ1-6; possible D gene TRBD1, 5 bases. CDR3 length: 14 residues. V was pared by 6 bases and J by 9 bases, with 15 bases between. Germline CDR1 is MNHEY and CDR2 is SMNVEV (reference sequence). The CDR3 region is CASSSRGGGSPLHF. CDR3 sequence (DNA): TGTGCCAGCAGCTCCCGGGGGGGTGGTTCACCCCTCCACTTT.

The V gene is TRBV29-1, the J gene TRBJ2-2; D is uncertain. Germline-derived CDR1 and CDR2 are SQVTM and ANQGSEA. Trimming pared 5 bases from V and 2 bases from J, leaving 9 bases between. The CDR3 extends over 13 amino acids. For the CDR3, the DNA is TGCAGCGTTTTCAGATCCAACACCGGGGAGCTGTTTTTT. This codes for CSVFRSNTGELFF.

The rearrangement joins TRBV5-6 to TRBJ2-5; D might be TRBD2 (5 bases). CDR1 is SGHDT, CDR2 YYEEEE, per germline. The CDR3 is 14 amino acids. Trimming pared 3 bases from V and 0 bases from J, leaving 9 bases between. CDR3 region: CASSSGLYQETQYF. CDR3 coding DNA: TGTGCCAGCAGCTCCGGACTCTACCAAGAGACCCAGTACTTC.

The chain couples TRBV6-5 to TRBJ2-5; possibly TRBD1 for D (6 bases). The CDR3 totals 15 residues. In germline, CDR1 is MNHEY, CDR2 SVGAGI. The V end was cut by 5 bases, the J end by 1 base, with 14 bases between. This CDR3 reads CASSQDWDIQETQYF. The CDR3 coding sequence is TGTGCCAGCAGTCAAGATTGGGACATCCAAGAGACCCAGTACTTC.

V gene TRBV5-5 combines with J gene TRBJ1-2; 7 nucleotides match TRBD1. The CDR3 is made up of 14 amino acids. V trimming: 4 bases; J trimming: 2 bases; junction bases outside the gene matches: 5. The V gene's germline CDR1 is SGHKS and CDR2 YYEKEE (reference sequence). The CDR3 is CASSQGQENYGYTF. In DNA form, the CDR3 reads TGTGCCAGCAGCCAAGGACAGGAAAACTATGGCTACACCTTC.

V and J are TRBV30 and TRBJ2-3; 14 nucleotides align to TRBD2. J gave up 7 bases and V 0 bases, and 9 bases lay outside the gene matches. CDR1 is GTSNPN and CDR2 is SVGIG in the germline V gene (reference sequence). The CDR3 is made up of 17 amino acids. The CDR3 nucleotides read TGTGCCTGGAGTGTACGGAGACTAGCGGGGGGGCCACATACGCAGTATTTT. Residues: CAWSVRRLAGGPHTQYF.